This TCR beta chain was recorded in a study of control samples from healthy donors and cancer patients. This table comes from immunoSEQ multiplex PCR, and its TCRdb copy is limited to in-frame clones, with some not included. Found here are approximately 230,000 clones, about 80% of them singletons; the top ten hold more than 10%. V was cut by 10 bases and J by 0 bases, with 10 bases left in between. The germline V gene encodes CDR1 MDHEN and CDR2 SYDVKM. The CDR3 runs to 13 residues. The sequence came from a woman in her sixties with lung cancer. The sequencing sample was made of PBMCs. The V gene is TRBV28, the J gene TRBJ1-5; no definite D call. In DNA form, the CDR3 reads TGTGCCACCCACAGCTATAGCAATCAGCCCCAGCATTTT. Its protein product is CATHSYSNQPQHF.